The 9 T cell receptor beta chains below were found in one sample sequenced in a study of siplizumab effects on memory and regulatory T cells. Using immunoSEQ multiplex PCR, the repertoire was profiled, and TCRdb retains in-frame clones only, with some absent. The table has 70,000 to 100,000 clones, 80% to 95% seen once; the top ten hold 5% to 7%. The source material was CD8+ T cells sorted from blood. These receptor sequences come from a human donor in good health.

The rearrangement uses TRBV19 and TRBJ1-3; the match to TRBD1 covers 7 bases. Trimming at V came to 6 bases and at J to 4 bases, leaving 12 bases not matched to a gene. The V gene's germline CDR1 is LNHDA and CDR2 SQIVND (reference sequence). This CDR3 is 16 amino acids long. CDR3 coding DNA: TGTGCCAGTAGCGAAGATACAGGGGCATACGGAAACACCATATATTTT. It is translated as CASSEDTGAYGNTIYF.

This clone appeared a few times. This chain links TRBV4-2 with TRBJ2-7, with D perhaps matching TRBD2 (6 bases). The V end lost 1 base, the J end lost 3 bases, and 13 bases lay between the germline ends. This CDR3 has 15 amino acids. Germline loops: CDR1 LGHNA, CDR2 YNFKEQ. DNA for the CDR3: TGTGCCAGCAGCCAAGGTTCGGGGGTGGACTACGAGCAGTACTTC. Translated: CASSQGSGVDYEQYF.

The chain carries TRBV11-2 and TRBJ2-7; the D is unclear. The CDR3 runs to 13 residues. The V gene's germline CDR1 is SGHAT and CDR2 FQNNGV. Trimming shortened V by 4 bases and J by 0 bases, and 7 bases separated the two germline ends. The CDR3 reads CASSSESSYEQYF. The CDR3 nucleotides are TGTGCCAGCAGCTCCGAAAGCTCCTACGAGCAGTACTTC. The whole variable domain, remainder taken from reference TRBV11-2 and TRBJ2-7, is EAGVAQSPRYKIIEKRQSVAFWCNPISGHATLYWYQQILGQGPKLLIQFQNNGVVDDSQLPKDRFSAERLKGVDSTLKIQPAKLEDSAVYLCASSSESSYEQYFGPGTRLTVT.

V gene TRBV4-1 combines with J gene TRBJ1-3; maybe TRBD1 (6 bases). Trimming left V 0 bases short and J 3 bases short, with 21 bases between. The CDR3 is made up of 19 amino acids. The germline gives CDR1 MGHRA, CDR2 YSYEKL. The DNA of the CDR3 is TGCGCCAGCAGCCAAGAACCCCTCGGTTCCGGGGGGCTTGGAAACACCATATATTTT. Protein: CASSQEPLGSGGLGNTIYF.

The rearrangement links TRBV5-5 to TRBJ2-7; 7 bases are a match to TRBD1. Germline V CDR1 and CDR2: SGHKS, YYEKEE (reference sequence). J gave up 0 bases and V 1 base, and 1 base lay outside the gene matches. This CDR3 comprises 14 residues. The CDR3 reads CASSLWDSSYEQYF. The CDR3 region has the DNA TGTGCCAGCAGCTTGTGGGACAGCTCCTACGAGCAGTACTTC.

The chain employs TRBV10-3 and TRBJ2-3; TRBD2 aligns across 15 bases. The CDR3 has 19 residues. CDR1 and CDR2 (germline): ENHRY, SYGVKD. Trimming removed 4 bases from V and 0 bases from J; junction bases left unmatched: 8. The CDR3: CAISAFWTSGRDSTDTQYF. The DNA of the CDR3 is TGTGCCATCAGTGCTTTTTGGACTAGCGGGAGGGATAGCACAGATACGCAGTATTTT.

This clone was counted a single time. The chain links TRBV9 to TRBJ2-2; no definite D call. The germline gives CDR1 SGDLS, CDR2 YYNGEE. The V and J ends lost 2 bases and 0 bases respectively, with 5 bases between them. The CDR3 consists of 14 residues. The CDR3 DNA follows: TGTGCCAGCAGCGTGGTGACGAACACCGGGGAGCTGTTTTTT. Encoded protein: CASSVVTNTGELFF. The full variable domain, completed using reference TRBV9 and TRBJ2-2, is DSGVTQTPKHLITATGQRVTLRCSPRSGDLSVYWYQQSLDQGLQFLIQYYNGEERAKGNILERFSAQQFPDLHSELNLSSLELGDSALYFCASSVVTNTGELFFGEGSRLTVL.

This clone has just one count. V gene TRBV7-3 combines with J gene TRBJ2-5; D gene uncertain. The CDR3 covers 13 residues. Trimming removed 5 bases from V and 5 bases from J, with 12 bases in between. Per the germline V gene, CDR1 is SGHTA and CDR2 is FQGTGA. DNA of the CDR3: TGTGCCAGCAGCGAGAGACCTGGGGAGACCCAGTACTTC. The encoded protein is CASSERPGETQYF.

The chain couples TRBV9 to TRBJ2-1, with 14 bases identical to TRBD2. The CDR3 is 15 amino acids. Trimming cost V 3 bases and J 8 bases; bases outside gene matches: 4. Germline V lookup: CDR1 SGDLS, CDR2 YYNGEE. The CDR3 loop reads CASSEGTSGSDEQFF. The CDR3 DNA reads TGTGCCAGCAGCGAGGGGACTAGCGGGAGCGATGAGCAGTTCTTC.